This T cell receptor beta chain stems from a study of T cell responses to AZD1222 COVID-19 vaccine. Profiled with immunoSEQ multiplex PCR; TCRdb holds only in-frame clones, not every one. This table holds some 120,000 clones, about nine tenths found once. Study-level findings and limits: Donors in the cohort were predominantly white British and more often female, and clonal diversity was possibly underestimated. Researchers took repertoire samples only after the peak T cell response had come.

To note about this clone: Its target is unknown.

Specimen: peripheral blood, collected on day 0 of MenACWY control vaccination. The origin of this receptor is an adult in good health.

The CDR3 loop reads CASSLGQDYGYTF. CDR3 in DNA: TGTGCCAGCTCACTTGGACAGGACTATGGCTACACCTTC. The chain joins TRBV18 to TRBJ1-2; 7 bases are shared with TRBD1. Germline CDR1 KGHSH, CDR2 LQKENI. The ends lost 4 bases at V and 3 bases at J; junction bases unmatched: 2. This CDR3 contains 13 residues.